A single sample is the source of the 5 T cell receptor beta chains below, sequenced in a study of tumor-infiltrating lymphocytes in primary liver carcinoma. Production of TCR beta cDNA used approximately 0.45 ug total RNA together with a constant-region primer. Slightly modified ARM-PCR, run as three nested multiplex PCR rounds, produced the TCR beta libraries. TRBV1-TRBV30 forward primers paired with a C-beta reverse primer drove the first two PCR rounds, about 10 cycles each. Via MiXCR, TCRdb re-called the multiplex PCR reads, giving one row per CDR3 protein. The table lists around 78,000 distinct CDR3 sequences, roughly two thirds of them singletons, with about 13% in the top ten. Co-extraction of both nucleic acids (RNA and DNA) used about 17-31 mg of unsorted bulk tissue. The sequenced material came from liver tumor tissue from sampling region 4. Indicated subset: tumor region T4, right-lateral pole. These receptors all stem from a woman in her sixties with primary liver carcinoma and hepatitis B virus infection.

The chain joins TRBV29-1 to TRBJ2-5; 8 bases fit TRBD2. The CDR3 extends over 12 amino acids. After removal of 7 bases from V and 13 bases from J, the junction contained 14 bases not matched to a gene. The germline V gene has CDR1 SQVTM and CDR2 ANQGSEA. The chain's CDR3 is CSGGTRGETRYF. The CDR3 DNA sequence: TGCAGCGGAGGGACTAGGGGAGAGACCAGGTACTTC.

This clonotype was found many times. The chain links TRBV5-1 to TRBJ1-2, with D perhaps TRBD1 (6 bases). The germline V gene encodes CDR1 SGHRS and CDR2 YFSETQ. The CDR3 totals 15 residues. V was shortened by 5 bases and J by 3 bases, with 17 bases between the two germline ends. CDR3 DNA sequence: TGCGCCAGCAGTTATGGACGTAGGGGGGACTATGGCTACACCTTC. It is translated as CASSYGRRGDYGYTF.

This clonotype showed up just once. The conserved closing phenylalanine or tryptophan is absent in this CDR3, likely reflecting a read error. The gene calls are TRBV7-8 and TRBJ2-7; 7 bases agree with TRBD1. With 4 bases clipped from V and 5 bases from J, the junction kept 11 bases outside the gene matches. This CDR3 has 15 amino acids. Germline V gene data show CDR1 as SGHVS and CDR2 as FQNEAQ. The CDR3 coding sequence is TGTGCCAGCAGCTCACGACAGGGCGAGGGGCACGAGCAGTACTTA. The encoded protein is CASSSRQGEGHEQYL.

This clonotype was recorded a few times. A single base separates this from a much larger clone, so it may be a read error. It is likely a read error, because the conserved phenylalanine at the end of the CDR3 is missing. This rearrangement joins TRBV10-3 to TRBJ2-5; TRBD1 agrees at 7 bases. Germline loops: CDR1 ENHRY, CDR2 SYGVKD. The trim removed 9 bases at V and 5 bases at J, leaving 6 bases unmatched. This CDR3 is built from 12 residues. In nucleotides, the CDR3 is TGTGCCATACAAGGGGGCGGCGAGACCCAGTACTTA. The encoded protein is CAIQGGGETQYL.

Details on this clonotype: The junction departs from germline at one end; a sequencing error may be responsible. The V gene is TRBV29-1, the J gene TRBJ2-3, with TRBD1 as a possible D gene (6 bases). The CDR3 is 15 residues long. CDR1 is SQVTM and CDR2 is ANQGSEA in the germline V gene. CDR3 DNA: TGCAACGTTGAAGCAGGAGTGGGACATACAGATATGCAGTATTTT. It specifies CNVEAGVGHTDMQYF.